Reported below is one T cell receptor beta chain. The antigen remains undetermined. These data belong to a study of immune evolution from preneoplasia to lung adenocarcinoma. Study conclusions and caveats: Normal lung had the highest top T cell clone frequencies.

The method was immunoSEQ multiplex PCR; TCRdb's version includes in-frame clones alone and lacks a portion of them. The data hold about 4,800 clones, with about 82% observed a single time. Resections took place in Japan or China from the mid-2010s to the late 2010s. Germline loops: CDR1 LNHDA, CDR2 SQIVND (reference sequence). Trimming pared 5 bases from V and 8 bases from J, leaving 11 bases between. The CDR3 consists of 12 residues. Sequencing input: FFPE lung adenocarcinoma in situ tissue. The origin of this receptor is a person aged 65-85 years with lung adenocarcinoma. This chain joins TRBV19 and TRBJ2-3; the D is unclear. CDR3 DNA sequence: TGTGCCAGTAGTGCAAATATGGGTACGCAGTATTTT. This gives the protein CASSANMGTQYF.